This T cell receptor beta chain was recorded in a study of CXCR3-negative and CXCR3-positive naive CD8 T cells. The study, taken as a whole, reports: Both naive subsets showed comparably high diversity, and memory CD8+ cells showed much lower diversity. The study found more hydrophobic TRB CDR3s in CXCR3-positive naive cells than in CXCR3-negative naive cells. Cryopreserved PBMCs had partly decreased CXCR3 expression; fresh PBMCs were used in most assays.

Researchers prepared the TRB cDNA libraries using 5' RACE with UMI labels. Reprocessing the 5' RACE reads, TCRdb reports a single entry for every CDR3 protein and omits DNA. The table for this sample gives about 92,000 distinct CDR3 sequences. Note on this clonotype: Its antigen is currently unknown.

This CDR3 has 15 amino acids. Germline V gene lookup returns CDR1 MNHEY and CDR2 SVGEGT. The source material was naive CXCR3+ CD8+ T cells from blood. Subset here: CD45RO-CCR7+CD27+CD95- naive CD8+ T cells expressing CXCR3 (TNR3+). This TCR was recovered from a human donor in good health. Some clones in this sample may be carry-over from other donors' samples. This chain uses TRBV6-2 or TRBV6-3 with TRBJ2-7; TCRdb selects TRBD1, and the lack of DNA leaves this call unchecked. CDR3 sequence: CASSYAAGTTDEQYF.